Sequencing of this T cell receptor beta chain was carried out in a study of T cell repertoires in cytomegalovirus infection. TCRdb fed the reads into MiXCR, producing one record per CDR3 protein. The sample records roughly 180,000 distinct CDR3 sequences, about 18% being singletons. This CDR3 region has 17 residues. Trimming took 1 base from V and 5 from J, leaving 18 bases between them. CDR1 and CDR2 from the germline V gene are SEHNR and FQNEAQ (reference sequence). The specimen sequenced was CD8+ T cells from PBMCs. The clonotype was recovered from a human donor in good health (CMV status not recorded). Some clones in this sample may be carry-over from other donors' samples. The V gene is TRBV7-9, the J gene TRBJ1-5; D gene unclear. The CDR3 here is CASSLGGGRPWDQPQHF. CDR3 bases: TGTGCCAGCAGCTTAGGAGGAGGACGGCCGTGGGATCAGCCCCAGCATTTT. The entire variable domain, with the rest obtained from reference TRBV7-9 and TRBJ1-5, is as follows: DTGVSQNPRHKITKRGQNVTFRCDPISEHNRLYWYRQTLGQGPEFLTYFQNEAQLEKSRLLSDRFSAERPKGSFSTLEIQRTEQGDSAMYLCASSLGGGRPWDQPQHFGDGTRLSIL.